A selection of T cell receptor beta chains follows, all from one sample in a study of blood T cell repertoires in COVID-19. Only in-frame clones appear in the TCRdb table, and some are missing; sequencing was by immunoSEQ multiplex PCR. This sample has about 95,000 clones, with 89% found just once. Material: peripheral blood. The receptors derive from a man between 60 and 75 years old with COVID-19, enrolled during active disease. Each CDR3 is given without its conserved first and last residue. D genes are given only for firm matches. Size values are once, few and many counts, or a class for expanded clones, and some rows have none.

CDR3: ASSYLRVGTEAF
D: NA
V: TRBV6-2/TRBV6-3
size: NA

CDR3: ASSLTENTEAF
D: NA
V: TRBV7-9
size: NA

CDR3: ASSLAGGPDTQY
D: TRBD2
V: TRBV5-1
size: NA

CDR3: ASSPGGSKDHEQY
D: NA
V: TRBV18
size: NA

CDR3: ASSLLLGQGDYEQY
D: TRBD1
V: TRBV28
size: NA

CDR3: ASSPPGGNNSPLH
D: NA
V: TRBV18
size: NA

CDR3: ASSEAGGGGQPQH
D: NA
V: TRBV6-1
size: NA

CDR3: ASSYNGLGGNEQF
D: NA
V: TRBV6-2/TRBV6-3
size: NA

CDR3: ASSPRDRRNEQF
D: TRBD1
V: TRBV11-3
size: NA

CDR3: AISESLGSNYGYT
D: NA
V: TRBV10-3
size: NA

CDR3: ASSGTADTEAF
D: TRBD1
V: TRBV19
size: once

CDR3: AIATTGPYEQY
D: NA
V: TRBV7-9
size: NA

CDR3: ASSLGGSYGYT
D: NA
V: TRBV7-2
size: NA

CDR3: ASSDRFPSYEQY
D: NA
V: TRBV19
size: NA

CDR3: ASSPQGHSGWY
D: NA
V: TRBV19
size: NA

CDR3: ASSLETGRKEQY
D: NA
V: TRBV5-6
size: NA

CDR3: ASSFRDSGNTIY
D: NA
V: TRBV5-6
size: NA

CDR3: ASSLGLRQETQY
D: NA
V: TRBV7-2
size: NA

CDR3: ASSQGTGIRETQY
D: NA
V: TRBV7-6
size: NA

CDR3: ASSLLTSSDEQF
D: NA
V: TRBV5-1
size: once

CDR3: ASSLEVTGTEAF
D: NA
V: TRBV7-6
size: NA

CDR3: ASSYGTSGRDDTQY
D: TRBD2
V: TRBV10-1
size: once

CDR3: ASSGTGATNEKLF
D: TRBD1
V: TRBV11-3
size: NA

CDR3: ASSYIGANQPQH
D: NA
V: TRBV6-2/TRBV6-3
size: NA

CDR3: ATDRNTEAF
D: NA
V: TRBV6-5
size: NA

CDR3: ASGLVGVSEQF
D: NA
V: TRBV12-5
size: few

CDR3: ASSWGDRGGFGYT
D: TRBD1
V: TRBV7-2
size: NA

CDR3: ASSQGFVAGANVLT
D: NA
V: TRBV4-1
size: NA

CDR3: ASSLPQGGSTDTQY
D: TRBD2
V: TRBV3-1/TRBV3-2
size: NA

CDR3: SAEDTTQH
D: NA
V: TRBV20-1
size: NA

CDR3: AWTHPEGNPDQPQH
D: NA
V: TRBV30
size: NA

CDR3: ASSTHGRESSYNEQF
D: TRBD2
V: TRBV5-4
size: NA

CDR3: ASSIRLSGNTIY
D: NA
V: TRBV19
size: NA

CDR3: ASSETPGSQDEQF
D: NA
V: TRBV6-4
size: NA

CDR3: ASSQDLGVSNEKLF
D: NA
V: TRBV4-2
size: NA

CDR3: ASSLSDYGYT
D: NA
V: TRBV28
size: NA

CDR3: ASSLLAGSSYNSPLH
D: NA
V: TRBV27
size: NA

CDR3: ASSQDGRVEQY
D: NA
V: TRBV3-1/TRBV3-2
size: NA

CDR3: ASSFRGEETQY
D: TRBD2
V: TRBV12-3/TRBV12-4
size: NA

CDR3: ASSPQGEFSYEQY
D: TRBD1
V: TRBV28
size: once

CDR3: ASSLSRADTQY
D: NA
V: TRBV27
size: NA

CDR3: ASSLQGRYGYT
D: NA
V: TRBV11-3
size: NA

CDR3: ASSLGRNYGYT
D: NA
V: TRBV7-2
size: NA

CDR3: ASSLGEFRGYT
D: NA
V: TRBV5-1
size: NA

CDR3: ASSSGRVVTEAF
D: NA
V: TRBV7-9
size: NA

CDR3: ASSLSQGAAEAF
D: TRBD1
V: TRBV28
size: NA

CDR3: ASSPTWSSGRAAETQY
D: TRBD2
V: TRBV7-9
size: NA

CDR3: ASSLDRQTETQY
D: NA
V: TRBV11-2
size: NA